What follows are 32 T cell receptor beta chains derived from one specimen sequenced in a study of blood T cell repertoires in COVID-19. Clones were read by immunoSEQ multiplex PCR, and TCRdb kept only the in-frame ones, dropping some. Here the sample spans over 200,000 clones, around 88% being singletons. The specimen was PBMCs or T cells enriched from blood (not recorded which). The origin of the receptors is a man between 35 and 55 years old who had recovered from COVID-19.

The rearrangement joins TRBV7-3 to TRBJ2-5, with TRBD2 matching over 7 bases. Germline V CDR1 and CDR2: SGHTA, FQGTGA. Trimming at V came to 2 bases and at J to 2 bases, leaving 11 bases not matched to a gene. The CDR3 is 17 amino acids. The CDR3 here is CASSLGVLAATQETQYF. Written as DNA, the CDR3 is TGTGCCAGCAGCTTAGGCGTCCTAGCGGCTACACAAGAGACCCAGTACTTC. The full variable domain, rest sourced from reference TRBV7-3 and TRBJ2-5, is GAGVSQTPSNKVTEKGKYVELRCDPISGHTALYWYRQSLGQGPEFLIYFQGTGAADDSGLPNDRFFAVRPEGSVSTLKIQRTERGDSAVYLCASSLGVLAATQETQYFGPGTRLLVL.

Here the CDR3 reads CSTRQGVDGYTF. DNA of the CDR3: TGCAGCACCCGACAGGGGGTTGATGGCTACACCTTC. The rearrangement links TRBV29-1 to TRBJ1-2; 9 positions agree with TRBD1. CDR1 and CDR2 (germline): SQVTM, ANQGSEA. There are 12 residues in the CDR3. V lost 8 bases to trimming and J lost 6 bases; unmatched junction nucleotides: 7.

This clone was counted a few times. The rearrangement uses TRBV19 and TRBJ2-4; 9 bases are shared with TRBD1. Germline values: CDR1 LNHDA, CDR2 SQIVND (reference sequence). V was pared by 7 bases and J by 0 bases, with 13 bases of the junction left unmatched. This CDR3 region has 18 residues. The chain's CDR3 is CASKARTGAPLAKNIQYF. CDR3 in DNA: TGTGCCAGTAAAGCCCGGACAGGGGCCCCACTAGCCAAAAACATTCAGTACTTC.

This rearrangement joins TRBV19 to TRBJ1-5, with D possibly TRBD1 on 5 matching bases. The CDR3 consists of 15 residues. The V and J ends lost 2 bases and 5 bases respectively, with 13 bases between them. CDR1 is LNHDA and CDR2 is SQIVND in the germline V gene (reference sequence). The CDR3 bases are TGTGCCAGTAGTATAAGTCAGGGTAACGATCAGCCCCAGCATTTT. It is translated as CASSISQGNDQPQHF.

The CDR3 loop reads CASSHGGAEGLSAETQYF. The DNA of the CDR3 is TGCGCCAGCAGCCACGGGGGGGCCGAGGGACTATCGGCAGAGACCCAGTACTTC. The V call is TRBV4-1, the J call TRBJ2-5, with 8 bases identical to TRBD2. The CDR3 totals 18 residues. Looked up from germline, CDR1 is MGHRA and CDR2 is YSYEKL. The ends lost 3 bases at V and 4 bases at J; junction bases unmatched: 16.

The CDR3 DNA reads as TGTGCCAGCAGCTGGGTCAGGGGGCGGTGGTCCTACAATGAGCAGTTCTTC. Translating it yields CASSWVRGRWSYNEQFF. The chain recombines TRBV11-2 with TRBJ2-1, with 8 bases matching TRBD1. With 4 bases clipped from V and 1 base from J, the junction kept 9 bases outside the gene matches. The CDR3 is 17 residues long. Germline values: CDR1 SGHAT, CDR2 FQNNGV.

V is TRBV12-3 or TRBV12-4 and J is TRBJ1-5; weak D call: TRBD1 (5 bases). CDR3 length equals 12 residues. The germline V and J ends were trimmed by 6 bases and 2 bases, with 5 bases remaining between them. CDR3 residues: CASRTGNQPQHF. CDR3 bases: TGTGCCAGCAGGACAGGCAATCAGCCCCAGCATTTT.

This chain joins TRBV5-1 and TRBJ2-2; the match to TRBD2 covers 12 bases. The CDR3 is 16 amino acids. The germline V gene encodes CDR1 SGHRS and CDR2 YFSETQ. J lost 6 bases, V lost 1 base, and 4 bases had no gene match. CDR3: CASSLMSSGRAGELFF. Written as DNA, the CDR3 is TGCGCCAGCAGCTTGATGTCTAGCGGGAGGGCCGGGGAGCTGTTTTTT. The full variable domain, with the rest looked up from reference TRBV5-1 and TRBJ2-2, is KAGVTQTPRYLIKTRGQQVTLSCSPISGHRSVSWYQQTPGQGLQFLFEYFSETQRNKGNFPGRFSGRQFSNSRSEMNVSTLELGDSALYLCASSLMSSGRAGELFFGEGSRLTVL.

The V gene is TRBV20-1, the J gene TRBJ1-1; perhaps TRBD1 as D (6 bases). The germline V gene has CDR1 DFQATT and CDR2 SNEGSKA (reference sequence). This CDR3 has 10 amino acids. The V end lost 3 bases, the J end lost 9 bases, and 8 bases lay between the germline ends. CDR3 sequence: CSASTGKAFF. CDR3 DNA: TGCAGTGCTAGCACAGGGAAAGCTTTCTTT.

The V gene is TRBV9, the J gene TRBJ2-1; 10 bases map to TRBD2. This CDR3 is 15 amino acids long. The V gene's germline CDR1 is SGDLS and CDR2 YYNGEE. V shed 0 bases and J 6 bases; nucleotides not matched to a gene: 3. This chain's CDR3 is CASSVELAGFNEQFF. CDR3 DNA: TGTGCCAGCAGCGTAGAACTAGCGGGGTTCAATGAGCAGTTCTTC.

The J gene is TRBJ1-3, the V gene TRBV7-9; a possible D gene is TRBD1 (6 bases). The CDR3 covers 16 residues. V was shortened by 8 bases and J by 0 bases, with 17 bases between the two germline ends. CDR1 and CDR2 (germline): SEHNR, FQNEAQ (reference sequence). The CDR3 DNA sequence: TGTGCCAGCGAGACGGGGGGCTGGGACTCTGGAAACACCATATATTTT. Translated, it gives CASETGGWDSGNTIYF.

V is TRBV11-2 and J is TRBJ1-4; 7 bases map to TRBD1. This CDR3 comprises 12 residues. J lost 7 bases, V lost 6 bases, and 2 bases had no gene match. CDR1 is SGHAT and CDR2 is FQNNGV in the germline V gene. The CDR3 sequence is CASRDRSEKLFF. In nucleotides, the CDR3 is TGTGCCAGCAGGGACAGGAGTGAAAAACTGTTTTTT.

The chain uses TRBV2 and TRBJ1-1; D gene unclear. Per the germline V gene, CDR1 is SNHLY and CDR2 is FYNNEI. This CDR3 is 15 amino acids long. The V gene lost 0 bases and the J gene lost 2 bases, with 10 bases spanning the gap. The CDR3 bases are TGTGCCAGCAGTGAAGCCAAGACACCTAACACTGAAGCTTTCTTT. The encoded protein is CASSEAKTPNTEAFF.

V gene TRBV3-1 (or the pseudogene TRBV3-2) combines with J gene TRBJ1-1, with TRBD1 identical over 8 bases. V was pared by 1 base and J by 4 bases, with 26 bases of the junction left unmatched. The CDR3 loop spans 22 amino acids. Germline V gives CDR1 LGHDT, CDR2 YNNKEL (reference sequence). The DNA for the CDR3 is TGTGCCAGCAGCCAAGCCCTCAGCCGCCCAGGGTTGGGGCAGGGGGCGGGCACTGAAGCTTTCTTT. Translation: CASSQALSRPGLGQGAGTEAFF.

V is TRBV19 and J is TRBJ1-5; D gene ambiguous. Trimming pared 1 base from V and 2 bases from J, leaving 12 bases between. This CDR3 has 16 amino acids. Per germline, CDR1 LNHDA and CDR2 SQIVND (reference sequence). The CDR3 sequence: CASSIGGGMRNQPQHF. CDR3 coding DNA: TGTGCCAGTAGTATAGGGGGAGGGATGCGCAATCAGCCCCAGCATTTT.

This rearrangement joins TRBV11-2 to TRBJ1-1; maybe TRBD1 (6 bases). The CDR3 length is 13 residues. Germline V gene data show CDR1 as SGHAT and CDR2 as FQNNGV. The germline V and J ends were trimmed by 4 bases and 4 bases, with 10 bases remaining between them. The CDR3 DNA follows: TGTGCCAGCAGCTCCGGGACAACCACTGAAGCTTTCTTT. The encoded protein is CASSSGTTTEAFF.

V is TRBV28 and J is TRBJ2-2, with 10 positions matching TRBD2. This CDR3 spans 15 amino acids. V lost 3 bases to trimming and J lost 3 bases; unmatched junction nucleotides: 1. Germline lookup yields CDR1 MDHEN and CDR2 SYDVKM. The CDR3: CASSFLAGDTGELFF. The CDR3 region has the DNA TGTGCCAGCAGTTTCCTAGCGGGAGACACCGGGGAGCTGTTTTTT.

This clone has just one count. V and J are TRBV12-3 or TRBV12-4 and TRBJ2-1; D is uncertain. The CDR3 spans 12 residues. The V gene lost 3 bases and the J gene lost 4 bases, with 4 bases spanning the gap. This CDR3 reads CASSFRYNEQFF. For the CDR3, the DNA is TGTGCCAGCAGTTTTCGGTACAATGAGCAGTTCTTC.

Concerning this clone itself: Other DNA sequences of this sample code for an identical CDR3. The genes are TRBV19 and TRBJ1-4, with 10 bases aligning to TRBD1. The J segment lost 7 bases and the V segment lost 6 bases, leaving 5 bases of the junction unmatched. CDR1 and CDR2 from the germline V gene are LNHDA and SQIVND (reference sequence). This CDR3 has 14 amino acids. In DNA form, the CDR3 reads TGTGCCAGTAGGGAGACAGGGGGCGGTGAAAAACTGTTTTTT. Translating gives CASRETGGGEKLFF.

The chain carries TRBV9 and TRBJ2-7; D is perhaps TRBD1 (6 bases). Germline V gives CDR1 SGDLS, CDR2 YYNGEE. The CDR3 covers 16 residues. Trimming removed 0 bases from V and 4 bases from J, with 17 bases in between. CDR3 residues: CASSVDQGLENYEQYF. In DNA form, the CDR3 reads TGTGCCAGCAGCGTAGATCAGGGGCTAGAAAATTACGAGCAGTACTTC.

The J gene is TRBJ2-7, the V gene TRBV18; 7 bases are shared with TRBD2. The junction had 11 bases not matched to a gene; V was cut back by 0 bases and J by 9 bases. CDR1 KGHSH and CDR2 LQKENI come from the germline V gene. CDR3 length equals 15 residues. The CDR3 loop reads CASSPPAGDLRSQYF. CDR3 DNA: TGTGCCAGCTCACCACCGGCGGGGGACCTACGATCGCAGTACTTC. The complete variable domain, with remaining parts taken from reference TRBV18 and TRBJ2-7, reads NAGVMQNPRHLVRRRGQEARLRCSPMKGHSHVYWYRQLPEEGLKFMVYLQKENIIDESGMPKERFSAEFPKEGPSILRIQQVVRGDSAAYFCASSPPAGDLRSQYFGPGTRLTVT.

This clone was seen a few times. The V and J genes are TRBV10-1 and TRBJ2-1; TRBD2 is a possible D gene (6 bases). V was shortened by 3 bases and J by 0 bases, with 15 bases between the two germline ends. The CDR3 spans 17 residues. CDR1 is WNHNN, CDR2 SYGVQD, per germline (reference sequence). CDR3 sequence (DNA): TGCGCCAGCAGTGACCCAAAGGACGGGAGCTCCTACAATGAGCAGTTCTTC. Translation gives CASSDPKDGSSYNEQFF.

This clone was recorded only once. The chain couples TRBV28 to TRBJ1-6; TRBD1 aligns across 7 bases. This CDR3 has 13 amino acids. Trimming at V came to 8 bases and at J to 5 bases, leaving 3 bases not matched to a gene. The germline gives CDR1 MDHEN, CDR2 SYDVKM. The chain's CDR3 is CASGTAHNSPLHF. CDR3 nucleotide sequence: TGTGCCAGCGGGACAGCCCATAATTCACCCCTCCACTTT.

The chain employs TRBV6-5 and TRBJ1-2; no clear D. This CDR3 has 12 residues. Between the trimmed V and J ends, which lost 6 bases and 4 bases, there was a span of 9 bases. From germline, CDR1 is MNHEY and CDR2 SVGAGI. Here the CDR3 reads CASRAGVYGYTF. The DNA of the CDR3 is TGTGCCAGCAGGGCGGGAGTCTATGGCTACACCTTC.

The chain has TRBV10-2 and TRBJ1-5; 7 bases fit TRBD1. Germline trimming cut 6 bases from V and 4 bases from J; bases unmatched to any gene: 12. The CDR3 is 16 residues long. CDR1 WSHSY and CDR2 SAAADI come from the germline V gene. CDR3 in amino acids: CASRESNRGGNQPQHF. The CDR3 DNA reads TGCGCCAGCAGGGAAAGCAACAGGGGAGGAAATCAGCCCCAGCATTTT.

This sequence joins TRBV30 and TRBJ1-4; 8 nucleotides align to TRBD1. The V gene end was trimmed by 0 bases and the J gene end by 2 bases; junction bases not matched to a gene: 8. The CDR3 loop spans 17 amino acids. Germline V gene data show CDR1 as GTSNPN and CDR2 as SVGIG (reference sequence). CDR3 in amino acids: CAWSVPPQGGTNEKLFF. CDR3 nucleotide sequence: TGTGCCTGGAGTGTACCCCCACAGGGGGGGACTAATGAAAAACTGTTTTTT.

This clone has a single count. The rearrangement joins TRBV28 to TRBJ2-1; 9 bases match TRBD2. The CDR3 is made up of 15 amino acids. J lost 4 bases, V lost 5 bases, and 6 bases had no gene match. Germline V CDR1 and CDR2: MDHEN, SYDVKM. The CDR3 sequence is CASSALAGSYNEQFF. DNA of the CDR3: TGTGCCAGCAGTGCCCTAGCGGGATCGTACAATGAGCAGTTCTTC. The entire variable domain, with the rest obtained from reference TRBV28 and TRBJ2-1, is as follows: DVKVTQSSRYLVKRTGEKVFLECVQDMDHENMFWYRQDPGLGLRLIYFSYDVKMKEKGDIPEGYSVSREKKERFSLILESASTNQTSMYLCASSALAGSYNEQFFGPGTRLTVL.

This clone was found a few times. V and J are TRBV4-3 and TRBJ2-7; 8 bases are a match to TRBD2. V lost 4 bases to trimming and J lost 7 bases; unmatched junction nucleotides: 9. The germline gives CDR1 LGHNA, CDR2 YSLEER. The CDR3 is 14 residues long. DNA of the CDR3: TGCGCCAGCAGCCGCGGGACTAGTGCTCTTGAGCAGTACTTC. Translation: CASSRGTSALEQYF.

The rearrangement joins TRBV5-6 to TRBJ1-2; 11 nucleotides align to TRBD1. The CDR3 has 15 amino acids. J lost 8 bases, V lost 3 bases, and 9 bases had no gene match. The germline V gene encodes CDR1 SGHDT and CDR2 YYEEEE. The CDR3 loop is CASSSEDRGRAGYTF. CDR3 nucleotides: TGTGCCAGCAGCTCGGAGGACAGGGGGCGCGCGGGCTACACCTTC.

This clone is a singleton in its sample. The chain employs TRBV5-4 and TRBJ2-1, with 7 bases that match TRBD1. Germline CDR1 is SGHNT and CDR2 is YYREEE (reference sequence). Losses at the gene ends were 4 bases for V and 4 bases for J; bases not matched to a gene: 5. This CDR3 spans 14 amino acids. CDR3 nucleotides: TGTGCCAGCAGCCCACGGGACAGATACAATGAGCAGTTCTTC. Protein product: CASSPRDRYNEQFF.

The CDR3 DNA is TGTGCCAGCAAAATTGCGGACCCCGGGAAGACCCAGTACTTC. Protein product: CASKIADPGKTQYF. The rearrangement joins TRBV5-6 to TRBJ2-5; a possible D gene is TRBD2 (5 bases). V was clipped by 6 bases and J by 6 bases, with 18 bases between them. The CDR3 is 14 amino acids. Germline CDR1 and CDR2: SGHDT and YYEEEE. Supplemented by reference TRBV5-6 and TRBJ2-5, the full variable domain reads DAGVTQSPTHLIKTRGQQVTLRCSPKSGHDTVSWYQQALGQGPQFIFQYYEEEERQRGNFPDRFSGHQFPNYSSELNVNALLLGDSALYLCASKIADPGKTQYFGPGTRLLVL.

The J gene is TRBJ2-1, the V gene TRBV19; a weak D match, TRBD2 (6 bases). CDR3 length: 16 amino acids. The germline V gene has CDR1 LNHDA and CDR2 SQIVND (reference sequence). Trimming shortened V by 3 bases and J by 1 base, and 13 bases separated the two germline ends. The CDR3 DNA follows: TGTGCCAGTAGTATGATCTATGGGGGGTCCTACAATGAGCAGTTCTTC. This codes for CASSMIYGGSYNEQFF.